This T cell receptor (beta chain) comes out of a study of OX40 agonist ivuxolimab in advanced cancers. Study-wide background: An anti-OX40 (CD134) antibody with agonistic activity, ivuxolimab, was administered to patients. Earlier anti-PD-1, anti-PD-L1 or anti-CTLA-4 therapy was permitted; 35% to 50% had received some. Two cutaneous melanoma patients and one hepatocellular carcinoma patient, three in all, had partial responses.

Germline assignment: CDR1 ENHRY and CDR2 SYGVKD. The CDR3 is made up of 16 amino acids. After removal of 0 bases from V and 6 bases from J, the junction contained 6 bases not matched to a gene. Libraries were prepared by immunoSEQ multiplex PCR; TCRdb keeps only in-frame clonotypes and omits some of them. The sample consists of more than 100,000 clones, about 93% of them appearing once. Samples of blood were obtained at baseline, on cycle 4 day 1, and on cycle 7 day 1. The clonotype originates from an adult with an advanced solid tumor such as melanoma, head and neck, liver or kidney cancer. Specimen: CD4+ or CD8+ T cells sorted from blood, collected in a trial of the OX40 agonist ivuxolimab. The chain couples TRBV10-3 to TRBJ2-4; TRBD2 matches 9 bases. The CDR3 loop reads CAISESSTSGTNIQYF. The CDR3 DNA reads TGTGCCATCAGTGAGTCATCGACTAGCGGAACAAACATTCAGTACTTC.